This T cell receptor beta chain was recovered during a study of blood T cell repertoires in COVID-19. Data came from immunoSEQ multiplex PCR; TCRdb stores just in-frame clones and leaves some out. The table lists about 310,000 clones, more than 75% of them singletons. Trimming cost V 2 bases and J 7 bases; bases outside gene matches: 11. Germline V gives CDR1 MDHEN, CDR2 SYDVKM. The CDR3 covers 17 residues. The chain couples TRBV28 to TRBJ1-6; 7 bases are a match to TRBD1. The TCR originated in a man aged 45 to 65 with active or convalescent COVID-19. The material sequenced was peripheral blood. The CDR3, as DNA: TGTGCCAGCAGTTTAGGAAGGGGGCGAGGAGGGAATTCACCCCTCCACTTT. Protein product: CASSLGRGRGGNSPLHF.